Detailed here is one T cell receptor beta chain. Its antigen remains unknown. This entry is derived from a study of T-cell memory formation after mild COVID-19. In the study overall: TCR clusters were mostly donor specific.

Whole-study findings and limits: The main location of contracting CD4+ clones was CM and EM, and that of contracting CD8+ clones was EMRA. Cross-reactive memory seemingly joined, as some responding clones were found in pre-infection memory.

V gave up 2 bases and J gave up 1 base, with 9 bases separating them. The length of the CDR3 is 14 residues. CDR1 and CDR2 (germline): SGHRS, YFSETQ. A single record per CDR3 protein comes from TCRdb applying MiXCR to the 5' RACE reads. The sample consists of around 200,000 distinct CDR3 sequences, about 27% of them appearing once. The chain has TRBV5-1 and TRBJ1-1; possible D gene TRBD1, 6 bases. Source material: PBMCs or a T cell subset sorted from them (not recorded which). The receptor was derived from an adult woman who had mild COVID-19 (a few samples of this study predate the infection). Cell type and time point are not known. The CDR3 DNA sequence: TGCGCCAGCAGCTTAACAGGGTGGAACACTGAAGCTTTCTTT. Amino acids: CASSLTGWNTEAFF.